A selection of T cell receptor beta chains follows, all from one sample in a study of blood T cells in healthy people across ages. TCRdb itself ran the 5' RACE reads through MiXCR, one entry per CDR3 protein. The sample holds around 1,500,000 distinct CDR3 sequences, around two fifths seen once. Sequenced material: blood. These receptors all come from a woman aged 18-29 years in good health. The CDR3 runs from the conserved cysteine through the conserved F or W.

V	J	CDR3
TRBV3-1	TRBJ2-3	CASSQDLAGGSTGTDTQYF
TRBV6-6	TRBJ2-1	CASNGAGLYNEQFF
TRBV4-1	TRBJ2-7	CASSQEWYRGNEQYF
TRBV10-3	TRBJ2-5	CAIRDPAGGQETQYF
TRBV20-1	TRBJ1-5	CSAPRGTGSSHQPQHF
TRBV4-1	TRBJ2-1	CASSQDSGPNNEQFF
TRBV20-1	TRBJ2-3	CSASTNGSTDTQYF
TRBV7-2	TRBJ2-7	CASSLGGALYEQYF
TRBV7-2	TRBJ2-1	CASSFGLFYNEQFF
TRBV28	TRBJ2-4	CASSFGVRQPLEQYF
TRBV4-2	TRBJ2-7	CASSQVSGTYEQYF
TRBV4-1	TRBJ2-4	CASSQAGTVSYKNIQYF
TRBV9	TRBJ2-3	CASSVDFSGPGFGDTQYF
TRBV5-1	NA	CASSLVTGDEQYF
TRBV6-1	TRBJ1-2	CASSELGQLRYTF
TRBV27	TRBJ1-2	CASSLSAANYGYTF
TRBV20-1	TRBJ1-4	CSADDRRLNEKLFF
TRBV29-1	TRBJ2-2	CSVQGASGELFF
TRBV20-1	TRBJ1-5	CSASDPGNIQPQHF
TRBV27	TRBJ2-7	CASSLYQGALYEQYF
TRBV12-3/TRBV12-4	TRBJ2-7	CASSLRTSGRGIEQYF
TRBV6-4	TRBJ2-7	CASSGTPAAYNEQYF
TRBV25-1	NA	CASSLQGHYEQYF
TRBV20-1	TRBJ1-4	CSALGGGGNEKLFF
TRBV7-2	TRBJ2-7	CAISPWISYEQYF
TRBV2	TRBJ2-3	CASRGTSGGDTQYF
TRBV5-1	TRBJ1-2	CASSSRDIRPLSGYTF
TRBV2	TRBJ2-5	CASSDPTTSPTQETQYF
TRBV20-1	TRBJ2-1	CSAKSGTSVDEQFF
TRBV30	TRBJ2-4	CAWSYRSLEQYF
TRBV12-5	TRBJ2-1	CASGLGPAGYNEQFF
TRBV4-1	TRBJ2-1	CASSQDHTFDNEQFF
TRBV12-3/TRBV12-4	TRBJ2-6	CASSRTGTGANVLTF
TRBV11-2	TRBJ2-5	CASSLVDRPQETQYF
TRBV28	TRBJ1-1	CASSTPGRNTEAFF
TRBV2	TRBJ2-1	CASSDSRKQFF
TRBV2	TRBJ1-1	CASSEGDRITEAFF
TRBV5-1	TRBJ2-3	CASSDGVGGSTDTQYF
TRBV20-1	TRBJ2-3	CSARDLGGPTDTQYF
TRBV30	TRBJ2-5	CAWSVVRGSQETQYF
TRBV20-1	TRBJ2-3	CSARAFPASRTDTQYF
TRBV27	TRBJ2-5	CASSGGGGPETQYF
TRBV7-3	TRBJ2-3	CASSLGGREGTDTQYF
TRBV3-1	TRBJ1-5	CASSQGQGGGPQHF
TRBV20-1	TRBJ2-3	CSARQRGRGRLAGEDTQYF
TRBV20-1	TRBJ1-2	CSAPGQGSLVTMGYTF
TRBV20-1	TRBJ2-5	CSARDYDRGYQETQYF
TRBV5-1	TRBJ1-2	CASSMGQGAIYGYTF
TRBV28	TRBJ2-5	CASSTRTLQETQYF